Listed here is a single TCR beta chain. The sample is drawn from a study of cytomegalovirus exposure and HLA in healthy donors. CDR3 length: 12 residues. The V gene lost 6 bases and the J gene lost 8 bases, with 13 bases spanning the gap. Germline V gives CDR1 MNHEY, CDR2 SVGAGI. Primers: 60 Vbeta forward and 13 Jbeta reverse. The table came from immunoSEQ multiplex PCR; TCRdb's copy has only in-frame clones and leaves some out. The table includes 200,000 to 250,000 clones, 75% to 80% detected once. Sequencing used PBMCs. This clonotype originated in a man aged 18 to 30 in good health and CMV-seronegative. This chain joins TRBV6-5 and TRBJ1-2; D is possibly TRBD1 (5 bases). CDR3 protein: CASSYLSGGYTF. The CDR3 nucleotides read TGTGCCAGCAGCTACCTATCAGGGGGCTACACCTTC.